This is a list of T cell receptor beta chains from one sample in a study of T-cell reconstitution after alpha-beta-depleted transplantation in children. One entry per CDR3 protein, called by TCRdb with MiXCR from the PCR reads. This table has some 450,000 distinct CDR3 sequences, over 40% appearing once. The sequencing here drew on PBMCs, taken before TCRalphabeta/CD19-depleted stem cell transplant. These receptors were taken from a girl aged 2 to 10 with aplastic anemia, due to receive a stem cell transplant. Each CDR3 is given with its conserved first and last residue. The order of the fields is J gene, V gene, CDR3 protein.

TRBJ1-3 | TRBV29-1 | CSVYPASGNTIYF
TRBJ2-5 | TRBV29-1 | CSVPDRERTQYF
TRBJ2-5 | TRBV11-2 | CASSLRRRREETQYF
TRBJ2-3 | TRBV20-1 | CSARDQAASGRADTQYF
TRBJ1-3 | TRBV20-1 | CSARIGGSSGNTIYF
TRBJ2-3 | TRBV28 | CANLHQGRGTDTQYF
TRBJ1-5 | TRBV18 | CASSPPGEQPQHF
TRBJ2-7 | TRBV5-1 | CASSVGDRVYEQYF
TRBJ1-6 | TRBV6-1 | CASSSGPYNSPLHF
TRBJ1-4 | TRBV20-1 | CSGSDGEKLFF
TRBJ1-6 | TRBV12-3/TRBV12-4 | CASRLGQGANSPLHF
TRBJ1-6 | TRBV6-5 | CASSLSENSPLHF
TRBJ2-7 | TRBV5-1 | CASGDEGRSFYEQYF
TRBJ2-5 | TRBV20-1 | CSARPGLAGGKTQYF
TRBJ2-5 | TRBV7-8 | CASSTFAATQYF
TRBJ1-4 | TRBV15 | CATTGSGWGNEKLFF
TRBJ1-5 | TRBV20-1 | CSASGDNQPQHF
TRBJ2-1 | TRBV5-1 | CASSLTSGHINNEQFF
TRBJ2-3 | TRBV3-1 | CASSQDQSGPTDTQYF
TRBJ1-2 | TRBV24-1 | CATAYGTGHYTF
TRBJ2-6 | TRBV18 | CASSHMSRQGLSGANVLTF
TRBJ2-3 | TRBV29-1 | CSVLGSLIDTQYF
TRBJ2-5 | TRBV5-4 | CASSLETGVAETQYF
TRBJ2-1 | TRBV5-1 | CASSEGLAGRNEQFF
TRBJ2-3 | TRBV9 | CASSVAAGVGDTQYF
TRBJ2-4 | TRBV5-1 | CASSQGAGEWKNIQYF
TRBJ2-7 | TRBV10-3 | CAISVSDYYEQYF
TRBJ2-2 | TRBV7-2 | CACSSRLAGLPGELFF
TRBJ2-2 | TRBV7-9 | CASSAGLAGVGTGELFF
TRBJ2-3 | TRBV10-3 | CAISSSGINTDTQYF
TRBJ2-7 | TRBV5-1 | CASSLDRGLYEQYF
TRBJ2-7 | TRBV5-1 | CASSLSGTSGSGYEQYF
TRBJ2-2 | TRBV7-6 | CASSPTGSGTGELFF
TRBJ1-2 | TRBV29-1 | CSVPTGGAFYGYTF
TRBJ2-7 | TRBV29-1 | CSVVGLGGVPEQYF
TRBJ2-5 | TRBV20-1 | CSAPDRGSGETQYF
TRBJ1-2 | TRBV13 | CASSLGHSANYGYTF
TRBJ1-2 | TRBV24-1 | CATSDARSNYGYTF
TRBJ1-2 | TRBV27 | CASSSPGPWRGVGDGYTF
TRBJ1-5 | TRBV2 | CASRSQGSNQPQHF
TRBJ2-1 | TRBV7-2 | CASSARGAGGSYNEQFF
TRBJ1-4 | TRBV6-1 | CASSPGTPQEKLFF
TRBJ1-2 | TRBV5-1 | CASSLSAGLGYTF